These 6 T cell receptor beta chains originate from one sample sequenced in a study of blood T cell repertoires in COVID-19. Generated by immunoSEQ multiplex PCR, the TCRdb table keeps only in-frame clones and is missing some. Here the sample spans under 350,000 clones, 65% to 90% being singletons. Sequencing used PBMCs or T cells enriched from blood (not recorded which). These receptors all stem from a woman aged 40 to 50 with acute COVID-19.

V and J are TRBV19 and TRBJ2-2; D gene unclear. CDR3 length equals 14 residues. V lost 7 bases to trimming and J lost 3 bases, with 12 bases between them. Germline V gives CDR1 LNHDA, CDR2 SQIVND (reference sequence). CDR3 residues: CASINGRDTGELFF. The CDR3 region has the DNA TGTGCCAGTATTAACGGTCGGGACACCGGGGAGCTGTTTTTT.

The gene calls are TRBV7-9 and TRBJ2-4, with D tentatively TRBD1 (5 bases). V was shortened by 4 bases and J by 10 bases, with 17 bases between the two germline ends. Per the germline V gene, CDR1 is SEHNR and CDR2 is FQNEAQ (reference sequence). The CDR3 extends over 14 amino acids. CDR3: CASSSITDTPIQYF. The DNA for the CDR3 is TGTGCCAGCAGCTCCATTACGGACACTCCGATTCAGTACTTC. Full variable domain (rest looked up from reference TRBV7-9 and TRBJ2-4): DTGVSQNPRHKITKRGQNVTFRCDPISEHNRLYWYRQTLGQGPEFLTYFQNEAQLEKSRLLSDRFSAERPKGSFSTLEIQRTEQGDSAMYLCASSSITDTPIQYFGAGTRLSVL.

The chain employs TRBV3-1 (or the pseudogene TRBV3-2) and TRBJ1-2, with no clear D. The CDR3 length is 15 residues. The ends were cut back, 1 base at V and 4 bases at J, with 13 bases in the middle. Germline loops: CDR1 LGHDT, CDR2 YNNKEL (reference sequence). CDR3 in DNA: TGTGCCAGCAGCCAAGGCGGGGTCGAAAGCTATGGCTACACCTTC. Amino acid sequence: CASSQGGVESYGYTF.

This chain joins TRBV4-3 and TRBJ2-1; TRBD2 is a possible D gene (7 bases). Germline lookup yields CDR1 LGHNA and CDR2 YSLEER. The CDR3 is 16 amino acids. V lost 3 bases and J 10 bases, leaving 22 bases between the germline ends. For the CDR3, the DNA is TGCGCCAGCAGCCATATAGGGGGGGCGCAAGGGCGGGAGCAGTTCTTC. It translates to CASSHIGGAQGREQFF.

V usage is TRBV5-5 and J usage is TRBJ1-5, with D uncertain. Trimming pared 3 bases from V and 2 bases from J, leaving 21 bases between. CDR3 length: 18 amino acids. The germline gives CDR1 SGHKS, CDR2 YYEKEE (reference sequence). CDR3 bases: TGTGCCAGCAGCTCGGTGGTTGTTGTTCGTTCGGGCAATCAGCCCCAGCATTTT. Translated: CASSSVVVVRSGNQPQHF. The full variable domain, rest sourced from reference TRBV5-5 and TRBJ1-5, is DAGVTQSPTHLIKTRGQQVTLRCSPISGHKSVSWYQQVLGQGPQFIFQYYEKEERGRGNFPDRFSARQFPNYSSELNVNALLLGDSALYLCASSSVVVVRSGNQPQHFGDGTRLSIL.

The CDR3 DNA reads TGTGCCAGCAGGGTAACAGGGAACTATGGCTACACCTTC. Protein sequence: CASRVTGNYGYTF. The V and J genes are TRBV28 and TRBJ1-2; possible D gene TRBD1, 6 bases. The CDR3 spans 13 residues. CDR1 is MDHEN and CDR2 is SYDVKM in the germline V gene. V lost 6 bases and J 2 bases, leaving 10 bases between the germline ends.